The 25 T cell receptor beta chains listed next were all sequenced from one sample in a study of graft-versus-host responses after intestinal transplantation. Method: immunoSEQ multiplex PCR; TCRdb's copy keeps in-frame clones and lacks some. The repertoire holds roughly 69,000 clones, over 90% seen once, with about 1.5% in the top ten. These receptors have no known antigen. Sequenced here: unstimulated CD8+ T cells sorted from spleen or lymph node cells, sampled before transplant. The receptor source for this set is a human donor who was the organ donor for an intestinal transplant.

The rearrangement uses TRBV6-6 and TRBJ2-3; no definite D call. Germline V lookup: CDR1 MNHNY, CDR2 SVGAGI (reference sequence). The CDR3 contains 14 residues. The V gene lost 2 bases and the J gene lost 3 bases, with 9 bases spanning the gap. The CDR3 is CASSYLSRTDTQYF. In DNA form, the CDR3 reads TGTGCCAGCAGTTACCTCTCCCGGACAGATACGCAGTATTTT.

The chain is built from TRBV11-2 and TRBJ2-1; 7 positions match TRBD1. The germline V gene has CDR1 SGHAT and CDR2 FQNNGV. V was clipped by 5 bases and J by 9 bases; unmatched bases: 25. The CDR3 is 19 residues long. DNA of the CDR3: TGTGCCAGCAGCCCTTTCCCACCAGTGACAGGGCCCATCTGGGGTGAGCAGTTCTTC. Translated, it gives CASSPFPPVTGPIWGEQFF.

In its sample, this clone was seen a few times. The CDR3 loop is CASSQGTGTYEQYF. The CDR3 coding sequence is TGCGCCAGCAGCCAAGGGACGGGGACCTACGAGCAGTACTTC. The chain links TRBV4-1 to TRBJ2-7; maybe TRBD2 (5 bases). The CDR3 has 14 residues. Germline CDR1 reads MGHRA; CDR2 reads YSYEKL. Trimming left V 1 base short and J 2 bases short, with 9 bases between.

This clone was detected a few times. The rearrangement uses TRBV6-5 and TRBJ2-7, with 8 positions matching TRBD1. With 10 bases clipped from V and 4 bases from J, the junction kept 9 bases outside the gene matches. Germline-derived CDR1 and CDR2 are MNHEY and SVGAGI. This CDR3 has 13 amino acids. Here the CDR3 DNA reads TGTGCCACGGCTTCCCGGACAGGGTACGAGCAGTACTTC. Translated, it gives CATASRTGYEQYF.

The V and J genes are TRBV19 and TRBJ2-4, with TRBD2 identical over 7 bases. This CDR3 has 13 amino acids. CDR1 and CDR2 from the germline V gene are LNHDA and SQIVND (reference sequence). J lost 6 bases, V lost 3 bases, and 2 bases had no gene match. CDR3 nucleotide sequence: TGTGCCAGTAGTATGGGGGGGGGAAACATTCAGTACTTC. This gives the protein CASSMGGGNIQYF. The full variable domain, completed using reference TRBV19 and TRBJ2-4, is DGGITQSPKYLFRKEGQNVTLSCEQNLNHDAMYWYRQDPGQGLRLIYYSQIVNDFQKGDIAEGYSVSREKKESFPLTVTSAQKNPTAFYLCASSMGGGNIQYFGAGTRLSVL.

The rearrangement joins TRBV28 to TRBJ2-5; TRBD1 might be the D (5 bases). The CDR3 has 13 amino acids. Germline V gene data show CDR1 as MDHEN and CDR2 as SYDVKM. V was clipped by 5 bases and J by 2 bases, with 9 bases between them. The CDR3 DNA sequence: TGTGCCAGCAGTCTGACAGTACAAGAGACCCAGTACTTC. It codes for CASSLTVQETQYF.

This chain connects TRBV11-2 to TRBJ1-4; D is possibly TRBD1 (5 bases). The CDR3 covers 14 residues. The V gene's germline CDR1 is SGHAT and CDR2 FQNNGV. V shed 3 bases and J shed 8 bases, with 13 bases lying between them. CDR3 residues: CASSFWDLGEKLFF. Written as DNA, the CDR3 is TGTGCCAGCAGCTTCTGGGACTTGGGGGAAAAACTGTTTTTT.

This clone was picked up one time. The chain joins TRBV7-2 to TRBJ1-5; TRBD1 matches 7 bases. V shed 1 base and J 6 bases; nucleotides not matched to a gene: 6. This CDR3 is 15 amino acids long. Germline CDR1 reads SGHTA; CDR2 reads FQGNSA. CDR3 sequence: CASSLVTGAVQPQHF. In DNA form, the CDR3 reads TGTGCCAGCAGCTTAGTTACAGGGGCGGTTCAGCCCCAGCATTTT.

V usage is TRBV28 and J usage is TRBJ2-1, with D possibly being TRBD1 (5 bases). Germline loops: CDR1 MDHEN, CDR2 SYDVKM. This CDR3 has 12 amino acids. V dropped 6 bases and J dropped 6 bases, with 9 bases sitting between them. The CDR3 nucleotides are TGTGCCAGCAGCCCTACAGGCAATGAGCAGTTCTTC. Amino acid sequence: CASSPTGNEQFF.

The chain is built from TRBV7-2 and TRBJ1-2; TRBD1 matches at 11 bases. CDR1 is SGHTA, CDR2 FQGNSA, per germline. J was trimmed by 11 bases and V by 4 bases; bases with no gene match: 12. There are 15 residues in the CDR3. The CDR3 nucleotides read TGTGCCAGCAGCTCTGGACAGGGGGCGGCCTTCCTTTACACCTTC. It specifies CASSSGQGAAFLYTF.

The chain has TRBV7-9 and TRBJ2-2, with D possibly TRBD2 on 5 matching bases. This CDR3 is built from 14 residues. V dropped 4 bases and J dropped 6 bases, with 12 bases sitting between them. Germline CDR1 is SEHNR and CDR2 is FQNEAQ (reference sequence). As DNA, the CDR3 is TGTGCCAGCAGCTCACTAGAGCAGGCCGGGGAGCTGTTTTTT. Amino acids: CASSSLEQAGELFF.

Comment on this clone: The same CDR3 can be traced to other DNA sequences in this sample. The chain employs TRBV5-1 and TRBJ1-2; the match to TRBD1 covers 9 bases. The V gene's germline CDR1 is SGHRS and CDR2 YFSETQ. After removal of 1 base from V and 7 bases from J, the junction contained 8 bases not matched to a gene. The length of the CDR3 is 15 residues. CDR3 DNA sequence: TGCGCCAGCAGCTTGCTACCTGGGACAGGGCTTGGCTACACCTTC. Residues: CASSLLPGTGLGYTF.

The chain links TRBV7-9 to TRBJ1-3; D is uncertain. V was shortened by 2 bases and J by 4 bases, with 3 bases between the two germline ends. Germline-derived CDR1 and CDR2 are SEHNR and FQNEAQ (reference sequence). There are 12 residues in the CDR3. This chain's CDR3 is CASSLSGNTIYF. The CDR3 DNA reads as TGTGCCAGCAGCTTAAGCGGAAACACCATATATTTT.

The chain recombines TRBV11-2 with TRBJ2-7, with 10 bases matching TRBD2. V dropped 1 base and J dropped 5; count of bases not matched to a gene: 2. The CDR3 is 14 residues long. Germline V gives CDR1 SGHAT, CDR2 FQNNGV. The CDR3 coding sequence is TGTGCCAGCAGCTTAGTAGCGGGAGGTCACGAGCAGTACTTC. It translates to CASSLVAGGHEQYF. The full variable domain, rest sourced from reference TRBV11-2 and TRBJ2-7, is EAGVAQSPRYKIIEKRQSVAFWCNPISGHATLYWYQQILGQGPKLLIQFQNNGVVDDSQLPKDRFSAERLKGVDSTLKIQPAKLEDSAVYLCASSLVAGGHEQYFGPGTRLTVT.

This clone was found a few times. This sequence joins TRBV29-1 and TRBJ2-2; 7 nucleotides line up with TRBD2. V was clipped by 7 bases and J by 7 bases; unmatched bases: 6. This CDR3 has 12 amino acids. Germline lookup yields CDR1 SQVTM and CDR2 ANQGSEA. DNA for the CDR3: TGCAGCGCTGGGAGGGGTGGCGGGGAGCTGTTTTTT. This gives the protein CSAGRGGGELFF.

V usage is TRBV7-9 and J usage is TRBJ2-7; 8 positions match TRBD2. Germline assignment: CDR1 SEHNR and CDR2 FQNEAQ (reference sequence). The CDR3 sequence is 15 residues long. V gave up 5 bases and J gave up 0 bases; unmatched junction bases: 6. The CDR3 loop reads CASSPGLAYSYEQYF. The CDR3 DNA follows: TGTGCCAGCAGCCCCGGACTAGCCTACTCCTACGAGCAGTACTTC.

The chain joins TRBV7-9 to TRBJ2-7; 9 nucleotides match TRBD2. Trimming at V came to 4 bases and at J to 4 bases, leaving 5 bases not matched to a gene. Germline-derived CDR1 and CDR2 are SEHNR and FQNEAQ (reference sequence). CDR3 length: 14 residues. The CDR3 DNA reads TGTGCCAGCAGCTCCGGGACTAGCCAATACGAGCAGTACTTC. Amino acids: CASSSGTSQYEQYF.

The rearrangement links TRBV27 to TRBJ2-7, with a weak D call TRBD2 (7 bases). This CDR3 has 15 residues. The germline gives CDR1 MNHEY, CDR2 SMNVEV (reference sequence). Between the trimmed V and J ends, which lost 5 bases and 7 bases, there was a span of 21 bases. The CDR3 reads CASSARGGAFGEQYF. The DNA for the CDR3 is TGTGCCAGCAGTGCGAGAGGGGGGGCGTTTGGGGAGCAGTACTTC.

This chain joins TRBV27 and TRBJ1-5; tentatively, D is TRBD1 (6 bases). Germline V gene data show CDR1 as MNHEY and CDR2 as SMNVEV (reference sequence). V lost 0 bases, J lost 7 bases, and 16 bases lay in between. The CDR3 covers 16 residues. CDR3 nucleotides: TGTGCCAGCAGTTTATCTGGGGGGCGCGGGAGCCAGCCCCAGCATTTT. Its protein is CASSLSGGRGSQPQHF.

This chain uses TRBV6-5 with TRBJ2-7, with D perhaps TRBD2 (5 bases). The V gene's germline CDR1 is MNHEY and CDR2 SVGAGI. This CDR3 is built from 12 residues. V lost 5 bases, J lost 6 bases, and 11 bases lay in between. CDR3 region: CASSAFGLEQYF. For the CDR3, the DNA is TGTGCCAGCAGTGCCTTCGGACTCGAGCAGTACTTC.

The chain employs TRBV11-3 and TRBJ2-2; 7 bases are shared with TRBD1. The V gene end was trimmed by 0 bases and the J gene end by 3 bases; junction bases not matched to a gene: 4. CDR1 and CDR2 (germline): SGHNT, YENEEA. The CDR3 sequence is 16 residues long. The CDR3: CASSLEQGPYTGELFF. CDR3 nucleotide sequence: TGTGCCAGCAGCTTAGAACAGGGGCCCTACACCGGGGAGCTGTTTTTT.

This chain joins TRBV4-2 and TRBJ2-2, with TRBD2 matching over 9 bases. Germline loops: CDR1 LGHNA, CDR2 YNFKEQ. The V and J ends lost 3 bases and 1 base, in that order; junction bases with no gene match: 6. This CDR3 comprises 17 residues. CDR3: CASSHPRLAENTGELFF. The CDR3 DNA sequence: TGTGCCAGCAGCCACCCGAGACTAGCGGAGAACACCGGGGAGCTGTTTTTT.

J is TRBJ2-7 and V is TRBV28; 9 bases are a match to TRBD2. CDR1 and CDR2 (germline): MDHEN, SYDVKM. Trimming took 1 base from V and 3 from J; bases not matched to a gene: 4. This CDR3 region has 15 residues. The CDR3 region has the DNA TGTGCCAGCAGTTTATATAGCGGGAGTAACTACGAGCAGTACTTC. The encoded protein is CASSLYSGSNYEQYF.

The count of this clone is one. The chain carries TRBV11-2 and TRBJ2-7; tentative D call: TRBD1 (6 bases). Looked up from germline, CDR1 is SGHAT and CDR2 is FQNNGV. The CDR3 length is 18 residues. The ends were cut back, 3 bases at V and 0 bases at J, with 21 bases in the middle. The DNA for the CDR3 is TGTGCCAGCAGCTTTTATCGAGGTAGGGGGAAGAGCTCCTACGAGCAGTACTTC. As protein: CASSFYRGRGKSSYEQYF.

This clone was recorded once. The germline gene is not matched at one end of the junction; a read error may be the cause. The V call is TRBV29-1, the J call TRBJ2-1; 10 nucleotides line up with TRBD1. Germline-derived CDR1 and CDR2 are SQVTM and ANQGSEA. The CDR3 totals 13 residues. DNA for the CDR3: TGCGGCGTGGACAGGGGGAGTCACAATGAGCAGTTCTTC. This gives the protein CGVDRGSHNEQFF.